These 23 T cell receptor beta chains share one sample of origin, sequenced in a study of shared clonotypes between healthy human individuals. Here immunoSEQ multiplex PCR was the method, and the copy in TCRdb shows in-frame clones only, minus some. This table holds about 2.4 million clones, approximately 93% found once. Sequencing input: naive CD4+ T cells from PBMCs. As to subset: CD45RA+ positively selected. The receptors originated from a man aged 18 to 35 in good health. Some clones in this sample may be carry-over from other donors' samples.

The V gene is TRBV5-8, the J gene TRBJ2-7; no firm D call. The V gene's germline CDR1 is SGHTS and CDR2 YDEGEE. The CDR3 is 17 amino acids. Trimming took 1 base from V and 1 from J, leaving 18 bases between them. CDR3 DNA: TGTGCCAGCAGCTTGACGAAGGGCCCCCTTTGGTCCTACGAGCAGTACTTC. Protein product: CASSLTKGPLWSYEQYF.

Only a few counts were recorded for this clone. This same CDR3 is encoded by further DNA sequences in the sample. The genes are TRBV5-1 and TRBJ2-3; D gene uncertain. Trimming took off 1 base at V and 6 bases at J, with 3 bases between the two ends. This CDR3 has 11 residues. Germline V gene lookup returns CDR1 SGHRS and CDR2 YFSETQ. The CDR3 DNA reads TGCGCCAGCAGCTTGACGGATACGCAGTATTTT. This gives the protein CASSLTDTQYF.

The chain's CDR3 is CASSLPGGEQYF. CDR3 nucleotide sequence: TGTGCCAGCAGCCTCCCGGGGGGAGAGCAGTACTTC. V gene TRBV9 combines with J gene TRBJ2-7; 7 bases are a match to TRBD2. V lost 4 bases and J lost 7; bases outside the gene matches: 5. This CDR3 spans 12 amino acids. CDR1 SGDLS and CDR2 YYNGEE come from the germline V gene.

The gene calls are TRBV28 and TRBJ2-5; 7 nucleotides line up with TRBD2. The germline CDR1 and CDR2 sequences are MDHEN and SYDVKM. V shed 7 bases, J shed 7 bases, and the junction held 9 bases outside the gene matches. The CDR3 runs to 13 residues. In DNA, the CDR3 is TGTGCCAGCACGGGTGCGGGAGAAGGGACCCAGTACTTC. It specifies CASTGAGEGTQYF.

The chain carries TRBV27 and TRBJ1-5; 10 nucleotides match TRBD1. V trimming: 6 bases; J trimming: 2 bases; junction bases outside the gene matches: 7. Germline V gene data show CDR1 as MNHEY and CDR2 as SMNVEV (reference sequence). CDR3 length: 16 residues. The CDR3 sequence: CASSRDRGIRNQPQHF. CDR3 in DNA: TGTGCCAGCAGCCGGGACAGGGGTATTCGCAATCAGCCCCAGCATTTT.

DNA for the CDR3: TGTGCCAGCAGTTTAAACCCACGACAGGGGGCCTACGAGCAGTACTTC. Amino acid sequence: CASSLNPRQGAYEQYF. The chain is built from TRBV28 and TRBJ2-5, with 9 bases that match TRBD1. Matching the DNA end better, TRBJ2-7 makes the J call doubtful. The CDR3 totals 16 residues. The germline CDR1 and CDR2 sequences are MDHEN and SYDVKM.

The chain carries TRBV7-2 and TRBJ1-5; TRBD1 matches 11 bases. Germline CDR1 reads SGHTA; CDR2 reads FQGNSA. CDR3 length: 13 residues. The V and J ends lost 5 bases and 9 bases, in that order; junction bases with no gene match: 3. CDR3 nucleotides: TGTGCCAGCAGCCGGGACAGGGGGTGGCCCCAGCATTTT. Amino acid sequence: CASSRDRGWPQHF. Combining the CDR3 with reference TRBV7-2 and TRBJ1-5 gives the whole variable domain GAGVSQSPSNKVTEKGKDVELRCDPISGHTALYWYRQSLGQGLEFLIYFQGNSAPDKSGLPSDRFSAERTGGSVSTLTIQRTQQEDSAVYLCASSRDRGWPQHFGDGTRLSIL.

The CDR3 coding sequence is TGTGCCAGAAGCTTGGCTTTAGCGGGAGGGCCCGGGGAGCTGTTTTTT. Protein sequence: CARSLALAGGPGELFF. The gene calls are TRBV5-3 and TRBJ2-2; the match to TRBD2 covers 11 bases. TRBV5-3 counts as an open reading frame of uncertain function. The CDR3 extends over 16 amino acids. V lost 0 bases, J lost 6 bases, and 4 bases stayed unmatched.

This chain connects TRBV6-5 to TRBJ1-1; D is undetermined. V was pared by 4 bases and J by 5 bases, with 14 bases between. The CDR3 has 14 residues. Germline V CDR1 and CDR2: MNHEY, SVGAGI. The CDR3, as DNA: TGTGCCAGCAGTTTTAGGGTGGGAGGGACTGAAGCTTTCTTT. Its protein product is CASSFRVGGTEAFF.

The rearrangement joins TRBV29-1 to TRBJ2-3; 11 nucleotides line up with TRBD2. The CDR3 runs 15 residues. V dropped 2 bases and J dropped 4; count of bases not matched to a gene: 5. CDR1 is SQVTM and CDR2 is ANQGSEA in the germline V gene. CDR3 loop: CSVELAGGGADTQYF. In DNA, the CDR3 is TGCAGCGTTGAACTAGCGGGAGGAGGGGCAGATACGCAGTATTTT.

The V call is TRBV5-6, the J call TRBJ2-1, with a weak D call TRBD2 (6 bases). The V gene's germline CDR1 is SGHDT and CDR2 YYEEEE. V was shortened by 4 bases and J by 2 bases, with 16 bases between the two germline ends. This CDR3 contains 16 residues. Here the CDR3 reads CASSQRWREAYNEQFF. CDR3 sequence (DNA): TGTGCCAGCAGCCAAAGATGGAGGGAGGCCTACAATGAGCAGTTCTTC.

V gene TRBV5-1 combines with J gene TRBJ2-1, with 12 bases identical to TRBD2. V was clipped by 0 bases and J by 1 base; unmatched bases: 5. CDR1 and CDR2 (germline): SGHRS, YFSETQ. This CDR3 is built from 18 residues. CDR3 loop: CASSLVLAGGPSYNEQFF. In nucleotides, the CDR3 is TGCGCCAGCAGCTTGGTCCTAGCGGGAGGGCCTTCCTACAATGAGCAGTTCTTC. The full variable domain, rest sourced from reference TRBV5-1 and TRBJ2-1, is KAGVTQTPRYLIKTRGQQVTLSCSPISGHRSVSWYQQTPGQGLQFLFEYFSETQRNKGNFPGRFSGRQFSNSRSEMNVSTLELGDSALYLCASSLVLAGGPSYNEQFFGPGTRLTVL.

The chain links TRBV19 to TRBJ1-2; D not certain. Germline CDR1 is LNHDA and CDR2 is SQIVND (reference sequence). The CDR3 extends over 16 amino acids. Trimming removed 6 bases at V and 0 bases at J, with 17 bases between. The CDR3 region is CASRSTEAAANYGYTF. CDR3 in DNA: TGTGCCAGTAGATCGACCGAGGCTGCAGCTAACTATGGCTACACCTTC.

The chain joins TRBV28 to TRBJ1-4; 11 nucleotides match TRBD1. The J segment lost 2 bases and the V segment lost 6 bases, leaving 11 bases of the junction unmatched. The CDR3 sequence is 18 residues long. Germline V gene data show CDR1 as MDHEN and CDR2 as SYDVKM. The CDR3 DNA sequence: TGTGCCAGCAGGGGGACAGGGGGAGTGATCGTTACTAATGAAAAACTGTTTTTT. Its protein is CASRGTGGVIVTNEKLFF. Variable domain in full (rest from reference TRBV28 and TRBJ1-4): DVKVTQSSRYLVKRTGEKVFLECVQDMDHENMFWYRQDPGLGLRLIYFSYDVKMKEKGDIPEGYSVSREKKERFSLILESASTNQTSMYLCASRGTGGVIVTNEKLFFGSGTQLSVL.

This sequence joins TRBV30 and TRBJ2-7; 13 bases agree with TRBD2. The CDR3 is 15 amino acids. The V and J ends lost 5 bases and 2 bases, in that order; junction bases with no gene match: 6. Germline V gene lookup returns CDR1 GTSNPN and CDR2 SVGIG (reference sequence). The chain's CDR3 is CAWAVTSGRAYEQYF. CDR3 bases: TGTGCCTGGGCCGTAACTAGCGGGAGGGCCTACGAGCAGTACTTC.

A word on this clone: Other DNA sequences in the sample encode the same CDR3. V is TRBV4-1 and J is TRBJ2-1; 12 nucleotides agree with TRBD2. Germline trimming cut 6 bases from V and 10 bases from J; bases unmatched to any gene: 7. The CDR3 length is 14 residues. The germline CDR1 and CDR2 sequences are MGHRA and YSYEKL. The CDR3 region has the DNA TGCGCCAGCAGGCGACTAGCGGGAGCGGGGGAGCAGTTCTTC. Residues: CASRRLAGAGEQFF.

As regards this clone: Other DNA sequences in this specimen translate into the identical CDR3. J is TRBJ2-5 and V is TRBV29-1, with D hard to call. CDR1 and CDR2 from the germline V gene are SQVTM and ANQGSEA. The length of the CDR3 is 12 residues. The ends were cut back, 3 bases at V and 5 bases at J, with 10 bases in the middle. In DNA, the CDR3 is TGCAGCGTTGATGGTGGGTCGGAGACCCAGTACTTC. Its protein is CSVDGGSETQYF.

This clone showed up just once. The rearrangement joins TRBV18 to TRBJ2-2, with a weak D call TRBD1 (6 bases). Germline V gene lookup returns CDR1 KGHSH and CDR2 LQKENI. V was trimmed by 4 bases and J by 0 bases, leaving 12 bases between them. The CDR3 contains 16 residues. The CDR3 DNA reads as TGTGCCAGCTCACTACAGGGACCCACGAACACCGGGGAGCTGTTTTTT. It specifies CASSLQGPTNTGELFF.

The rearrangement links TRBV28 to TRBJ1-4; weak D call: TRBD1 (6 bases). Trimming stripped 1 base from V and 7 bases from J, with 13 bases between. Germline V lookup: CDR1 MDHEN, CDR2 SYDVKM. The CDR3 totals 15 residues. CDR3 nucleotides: TGTGCCAGCAGTTTATTGGGCAGGGGAATTGAAAAACTGTTTTTT. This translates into CASSLLGRGIEKLFF. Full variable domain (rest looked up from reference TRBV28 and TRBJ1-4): DVKVTQSSRYLVKRTGEKVFLECVQDMDHENMFWYRQDPGLGLRLIYFSYDVKMKEKGDIPEGYSVSREKKERFSLILESASTNQTSMYLCASSLLGRGIEKLFFGSGTQLSVL.

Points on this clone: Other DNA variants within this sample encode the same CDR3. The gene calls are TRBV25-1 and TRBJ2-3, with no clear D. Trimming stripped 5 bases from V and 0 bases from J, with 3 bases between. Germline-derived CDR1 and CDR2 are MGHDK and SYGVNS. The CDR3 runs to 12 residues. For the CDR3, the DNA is TGTGCCAGCAGTATCAGCACAGATACGCAGTATTTT. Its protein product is CASSISTDTQYF. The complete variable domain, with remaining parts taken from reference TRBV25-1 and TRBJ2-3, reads EADIYQTPRYLVIGTGKKITLECSQTMGHDKMYWYQQDPGMELHLIHYSYGVNSTEKGDLSSESTVSRIRTEHFPLTLESARPSHTSQYLCASSISTDTQYFGPGTRLTVL.

For the CDR3, the DNA is TGCGCCAGCAGCTTGATACAGGGGAATTCACCCCTCCACTTT. Protein: CASSLIQGNSPLHF. The chain employs TRBV5-1 and TRBJ1-6; 7 bases are shared with TRBD1. Germline trimming cut 1 base from V and 7 bases from J; bases unmatched to any gene: 2. Germline lookup yields CDR1 SGHRS and CDR2 YFSETQ. The CDR3 is 14 residues long.

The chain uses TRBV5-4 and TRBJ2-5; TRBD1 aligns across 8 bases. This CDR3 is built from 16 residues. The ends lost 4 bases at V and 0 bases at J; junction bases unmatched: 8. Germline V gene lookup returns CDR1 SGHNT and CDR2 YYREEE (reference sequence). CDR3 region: CASSPPRTGYQETQYF. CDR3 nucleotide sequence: TGTGCCAGCAGCCCCCCCCGGACAGGGTACCAAGAGACCCAGTACTTC.

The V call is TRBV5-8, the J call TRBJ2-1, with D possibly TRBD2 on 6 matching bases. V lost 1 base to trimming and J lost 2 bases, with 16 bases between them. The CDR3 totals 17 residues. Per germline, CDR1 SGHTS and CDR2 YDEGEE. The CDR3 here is CASSLLITERAYNEQFF. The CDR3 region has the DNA TGTGCCAGCAGCTTGTTGATAACGGAGCGGGCCTACAATGAGCAGTTCTTC.